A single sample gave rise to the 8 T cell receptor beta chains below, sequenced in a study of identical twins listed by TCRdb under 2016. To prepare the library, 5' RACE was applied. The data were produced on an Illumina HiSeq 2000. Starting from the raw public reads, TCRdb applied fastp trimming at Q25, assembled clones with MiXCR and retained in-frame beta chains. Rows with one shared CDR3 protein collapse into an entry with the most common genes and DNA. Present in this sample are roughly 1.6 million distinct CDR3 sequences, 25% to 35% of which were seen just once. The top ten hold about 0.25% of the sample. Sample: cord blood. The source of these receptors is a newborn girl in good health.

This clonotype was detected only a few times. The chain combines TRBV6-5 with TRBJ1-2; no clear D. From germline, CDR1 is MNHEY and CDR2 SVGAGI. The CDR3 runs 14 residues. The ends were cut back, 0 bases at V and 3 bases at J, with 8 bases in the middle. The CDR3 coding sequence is TGTGCCAGCAGTTACTCCGAGGATCACTATGGCTACACCTTC. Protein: CASSYSEDHYGYTF.

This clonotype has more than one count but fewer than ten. This CDR3 is CASSGVQGISSYNEQFF. DNA for the CDR3: TGTGCCAGCAGTGGGGTACAGGGGATAAGCTCCTACAATGAGCAGTTCTTC. This chain links TRBV25-1 with TRBJ2-1, with 7 bases fitting TRBD1. The germline V gene has CDR1 MGHDK and CDR2 SYGVNS. V lost 4 bases, J lost 0 bases, and 9 bases stayed unmatched. The CDR3 covers 17 residues.

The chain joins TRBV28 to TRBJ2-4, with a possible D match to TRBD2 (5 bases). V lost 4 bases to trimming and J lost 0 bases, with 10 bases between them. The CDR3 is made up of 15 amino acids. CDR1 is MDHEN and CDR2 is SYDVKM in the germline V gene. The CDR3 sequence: CASSSAAGAKNIQYF. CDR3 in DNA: TGTGCCAGCAGTTCAGCGGCGGGAGCCAAAAACATTCAGTACTTC.

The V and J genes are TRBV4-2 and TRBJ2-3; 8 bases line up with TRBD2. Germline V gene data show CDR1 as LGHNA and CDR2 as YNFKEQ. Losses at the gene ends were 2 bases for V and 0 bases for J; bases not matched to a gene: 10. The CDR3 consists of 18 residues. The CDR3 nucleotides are TGTGCCAGCAGCCAATCACCCGGGCTAGCGGGTAGCACAGATACGCAGTATTTT. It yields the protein CASSQSPGLAGSTDTQYF.

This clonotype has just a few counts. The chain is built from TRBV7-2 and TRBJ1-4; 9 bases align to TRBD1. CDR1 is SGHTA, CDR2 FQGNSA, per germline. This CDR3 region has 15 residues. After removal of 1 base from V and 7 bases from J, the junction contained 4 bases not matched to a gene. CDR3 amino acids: CASSLGGQGFEKLFF. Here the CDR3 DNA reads TGTGCCAGCAGCTTAGGGGGACAGGGTTTTGAAAAACTGTTTTTT.

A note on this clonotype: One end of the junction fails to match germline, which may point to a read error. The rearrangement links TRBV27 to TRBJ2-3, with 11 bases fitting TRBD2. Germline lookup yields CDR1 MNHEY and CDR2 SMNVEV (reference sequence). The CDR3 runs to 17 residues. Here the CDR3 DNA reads TGTGCCAACAGTTTATGGGCTAGCGGGGGGCTCACAGATACGCAGTATTTT. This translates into CANSLWASGGLTDTQYF.

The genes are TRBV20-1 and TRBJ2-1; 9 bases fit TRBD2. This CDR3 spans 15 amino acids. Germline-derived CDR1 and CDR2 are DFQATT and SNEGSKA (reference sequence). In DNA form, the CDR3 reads TGCAATGCAGATTTGACTAGCGGATCGTACAATGAGCAGTTCTTC. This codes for CNADLTSGSYNEQFF.

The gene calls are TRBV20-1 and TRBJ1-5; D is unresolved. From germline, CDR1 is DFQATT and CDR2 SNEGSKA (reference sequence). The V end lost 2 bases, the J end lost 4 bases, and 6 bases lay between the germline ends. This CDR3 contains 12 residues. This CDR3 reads CSARPNNQPQHF. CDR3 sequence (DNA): TGCAGTGCTAGACCAAATAATCAGCCCCAGCATTTT.